The 19 T cell receptor beta chains below come from one sample, sequenced in a study of shared clonotypes between healthy human individuals. TCRdb's table, derived via immunoSEQ multiplex PCR, lists solely in-frame clones and lacks some. The table shows about 2.4 million clones, with 80% to 95% occurring only once. Sequencing was carried out using naive CD4+ T cells from PBMCs. Subset described: CD45RA+ positively selected. The source is a man younger than 30 in good health. Some clones in this sample may be carry-over from other donors' samples.

Notes on this clone: The same CDR3 also results from other DNA sequences found in this sample. The chain has TRBV30 and TRBJ1-1, with no clear D. Germline values: CDR1 GTSNPN, CDR2 SVGIG (reference sequence). There are 13 residues in the CDR3. Trimming took off 2 bases at V and 2 bases at J, with 9 bases between the two ends. CDR3 sequence: CAWSTGGNTEAFF. In nucleotides, the CDR3 is TGTGCCTGGAGTACTGGAGGAAACACTGAAGCTTTCTTT.

The chain recombines TRBV5-1 with TRBJ2-2; D not resolved. CDR3 length: 16 amino acids. V was pared by 4 bases and J by 4 bases, with 17 bases between. The germline gives CDR1 SGHRS, CDR2 YFSETQ. The CDR3 is CASSPPTGLFTGELFF. The CDR3, as DNA: TGCGCCAGCAGCCCACCCACCGGGCTCTTCACCGGGGAGCTGTTTTTT.

This chain connects TRBV7-3 to TRBJ2-6; D may be TRBD1 (5 bases). V shed 5 bases and J shed 1 base, with 12 bases lying between them. CDR3 size: 16 residues. The germline V gene encodes CDR1 SGHTA and CDR2 FQGTGA. The CDR3 DNA reads as TGTGCCAGCAGCCCTCTCCGGACATCTGGGGCCAACGTCCTGACTTTC. Its translation: CASSPLRTSGANVLTF.

The chain is built from TRBV5-4 and TRBJ2-1; TRBD2 matches at 7 bases. CDR3 size: 13 residues. J gave up 5 bases and V 4 bases, and 3 bases lay outside the gene matches. Germline CDR1 SGHNT, CDR2 YYREEE (reference sequence). Here the CDR3 reads CASSPGGNNEQFF. CDR3 coding DNA: TGTGCCAGCAGCCCCGGGGGGAACAATGAGCAGTTCTTC. Looking up the rest from reference TRBV5-4 and TRBJ2-1 gives the full variable domain: ETGVTQSPTHLIKTRGQQVTLRCSSQSGHNTVSWYQQALGQGPQFIFQYYREEENGRGNFPPRFSGLQFPNYSSELNVNALELDDSALYLCASSPGGNNEQFFGPGTRLTVL.

Notes on this clone: This sample also contains other DNA sequences that code for the same CDR3. The chain uses TRBV5-1 and TRBJ1-1, with 8 bases fitting TRBD1. V gave up 4 bases and J gave up 0 bases; unmatched junction bases: 5. Per the germline V gene, CDR1 is SGHRS and CDR2 is YFSETQ. The CDR3 totals 15 residues. The CDR3, as DNA: TGCGCCAGCAGCACTGGACAGGGTTTGAACACTGAAGCTTTCTTT. This sequence encodes CASSTGQGLNTEAFF. The whole variable domain, remainder taken from reference TRBV5-1 and TRBJ1-1, is KAGVTQTPRYLIKTRGQQVTLSCSPISGHRSVSWYQQTPGQGLQFLFEYFSETQRNKGNFPGRFSGRQFSNSRSEMNVSTLELGDSALYLCASSTGQGLNTEAFFGQGTRLTVV.

This clone was seen just once. The genes are TRBV7-2 and TRBJ2-7; D is unresolved. This CDR3 has 14 amino acids. Germline V gene lookup returns CDR1 SGHTA and CDR2 FQGNSA. V was clipped by 3 bases and J by 2 bases, with 11 bases between them. The DNA for the CDR3 is TGTGCCAGCAGCTTTGAAGCTATTGCCTACGAGCAGTACTTC. It yields the protein CASSFEAIAYEQYF.

The chain carries TRBV18 and TRBJ2-1; 12 bases map to TRBD2. The CDR3 sequence is 15 residues long. J was trimmed by 6 bases and V by 3 bases; bases with no gene match: 3. CDR1 KGHSH and CDR2 LQKENI come from the germline V gene. The CDR3 DNA follows: TGTGCCAGCTCACCTCCTAGCGGGAGGGCCAATGAGCAGTTCTTC. It is translated as CASSPPSGRANEQFF.

The rearrangement uses TRBV2 and TRBJ2-1, with 8 bases that match TRBD1. Germline V CDR1 and CDR2: SNHLY, FYNNEI. The V gene end was trimmed by 11 bases and the J gene end by 3 bases; junction bases not matched to a gene: 18. The CDR3 sequence is 17 residues long. CDR3 sequence: CAGDRTGLVLNYNEQFF. CDR3 in DNA: TGTGCCGGCGATCGGACAGGGTTAGTATTGAACTACAATGAGCAGTTCTTC.

The chain uses TRBV11-2 and TRBJ2-3; TRBD2 aligns across 7 bases. CDR1 is SGHAT and CDR2 is FQNNGV in the germline V gene. V shed 7 bases and J 4 bases; nucleotides not matched to a gene: 11. This CDR3 contains 15 residues. The CDR3 loop is CASTSGLTGADTQYF. Here the CDR3 DNA reads TGTGCCAGCACTAGCGGCCTAACTGGCGCAGATACGCAGTATTTT.

This chain links TRBV10-3 with TRBJ1-2; 7 bases line up with TRBD1. The germline V gene has CDR1 ENHRY and CDR2 SYGVKD. V trimming: 6 bases; J trimming: 8 bases; junction bases outside the gene matches: 9. There are 13 residues in the CDR3. The CDR3 nucleotides are TGTGCCATCAGCCCGGACAGGTCCTACGGCTACACCTTC. Residues: CAISPDRSYGYTF.

The V gene is TRBV28, the J gene TRBJ1-4; 8 nucleotides line up with TRBD1. CDR1 is MDHEN, CDR2 SYDVKM, per germline. Losses at the gene ends were 6 bases for V and 1 base for J; bases not matched to a gene: 4. The CDR3 loop spans 15 amino acids. The CDR3 DNA follows: TGTGCCAGCAGCAAGGACAGGGAAACTAATGAAAAACTGTTTTTT. It is translated as CASSKDRETNEKLFF.

V and J are TRBV19 and TRBJ2-7; 15 bases map to TRBD2. The CDR3 totals 14 residues. V shed 2 bases, J shed 13 bases, and the junction held 6 bases outside the gene matches. The V gene's germline CDR1 is LNHDA and CDR2 SQIVND (reference sequence). CDR3 protein: CASSILGTSGRPYF. The CDR3 bases are TGTGCCAGTAGTATACTCGGGACTAGCGGGAGGCCATACTTC.

The gene calls are TRBV7-3 and TRBJ2-1; TRBD2 aligns across 7 bases. The CDR3 sequence is 16 residues long. Germline lookup yields CDR1 SGHTA and CDR2 FQGTGA. The J segment lost 8 bases and the V segment lost 2 bases, leaving 12 bases of the junction unmatched. The CDR3 protein is CASSLRLGGSIDEQFF. The CDR3 coding sequence is TGTGCCAGCAGCTTACGTTTAGGCGGGAGTATCGATGAGCAGTTCTTC.

The chain employs TRBV6-6 and TRBJ2-3; either TRBD1 or TRBD2 may supply D (6 bases each). This CDR3 contains 12 residues. The V and J ends lost 5 bases and 8 bases respectively, with 11 bases between them. The germline gives CDR1 MNHNY, CDR2 SVGAGI (reference sequence). CDR3 amino acids: CASSPGAPTQYF. Here the CDR3 DNA reads TGTGCCAGCAGTCCGGGGGCCCCTACGCAGTATTTT.

V usage is TRBV11-2 and J usage is TRBJ2-7, with 7 bases identical to TRBD2. V gave up 7 bases and J gave up 7 bases; unmatched junction bases: 7. Germline V CDR1 and CDR2: SGHAT, FQNNGV. This CDR3 has 12 residues. CDR3 in DNA: TGTGCCAGCACGAAGACGGGGGGAGAGCAGTACTTC. Protein: CASTKTGGEQYF.

The V call is TRBV10-3, the J call TRBJ2-3; D not resolved. There are 13 residues in the CDR3. The V gene's germline CDR1 is ENHRY and CDR2 SYGVKD. V was cut by 6 bases and J by 3 bases, with 10 bases left in between. CDR3 sequence reads: CAIRTERTDTQYF. DNA of the CDR3: TGTGCCATCAGAACCGAAAGAACAGATACGCAGTATTTT.

The J gene is TRBJ2-3, the V gene TRBV10-2; 8 nucleotides line up with TRBD2. Germline assignment: CDR1 WSHSY and CDR2 SAAADI. After removal of 6 bases from V and 3 bases from J, the junction contained 8 bases not matched to a gene. This CDR3 spans 15 amino acids. This chain's CDR3 is CASSSSGSGTDTQYF. The CDR3 DNA sequence: TGCGCCAGCAGCTCAAGCGGGAGTGGGACAGATACGCAGTATTTT.

This clone was counted a few times. V gene TRBV7-2 combines with J gene TRBJ1-4; no reliable D call. This CDR3 comprises 14 residues. Germline V gene data show CDR1 as SGHTA and CDR2 as FQGNSA. V was pared by 2 bases and J by 2 bases, with 6 bases between. CDR3 amino acids: CASSLLGTNEKLFF. The CDR3 coding sequence is TGTGCCAGCAGCTTACTGGGGACTAATGAAAAACTGTTTTTT.

The J gene is TRBJ1-2, the V gene TRBV21-1. TRBV21-1 is marked as a pseudogene. This CDR3 contains 12 residues. This CDR3 is CASTPSGPGYTF. The CDR3 coding sequence is TGTGCCAGCACTCCAAGCGGGCCAGGCTACACCTTC.